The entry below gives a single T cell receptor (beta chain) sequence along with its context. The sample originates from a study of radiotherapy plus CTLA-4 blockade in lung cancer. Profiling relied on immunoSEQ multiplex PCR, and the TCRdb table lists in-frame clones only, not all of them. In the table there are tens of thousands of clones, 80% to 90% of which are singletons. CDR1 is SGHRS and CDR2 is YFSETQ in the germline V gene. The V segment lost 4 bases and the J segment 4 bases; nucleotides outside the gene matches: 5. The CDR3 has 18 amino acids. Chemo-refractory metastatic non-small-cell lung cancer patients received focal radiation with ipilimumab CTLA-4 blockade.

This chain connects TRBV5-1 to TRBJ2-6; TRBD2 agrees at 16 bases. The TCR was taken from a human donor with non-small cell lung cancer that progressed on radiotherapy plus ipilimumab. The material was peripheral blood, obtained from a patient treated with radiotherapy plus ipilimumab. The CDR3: CASSPGLAGGAGANVLTF. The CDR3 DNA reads TGCGCCAGCAGCCCGGGACTAGCGGGAGGGGCCGGGGCCAACGTCCTGACTTTC.